This entry lists 9 T cell receptor beta chains sequenced from one sample in a study of CD8 T cells in ankylosing spondylitis. The study's findings and limits: Within ankylosing spondylitis blood, a TCR beta motif made up of roughly eight highly homologous variants appeared to be characteristic.

Their cognate antigens are unknown. TCRdb re-called the 5' RACE reads with MiXCR, one entry per CDR3 protein. The sample consists of about 700,000 distinct CDR3 sequences, 15% to 20% of them appearing once. Material: blood, either unsorted or a sorted T cell fraction (not recorded which). These receptors were obtained from a male donor with ankylosing spondylitis.

V is TRBV3-1 and J is TRBJ1-1; D remains unclear. CDR3 length equals 13 residues. Per germline, CDR1 LGHDT and CDR2 YNNKEL (reference sequence). V lost 1 base and J lost 7, with 10 bases in between. CDR3 region: CASSQGKGREAFF. CDR3 in DNA: TGTGCCAGCAGCCAAGGCAAGGGCCGTGAAGCTTTCTTT.

J is TRBJ1-1 and V is TRBV5-1; the D is unclear. The CDR3 has 16 residues. Looked up from germline, CDR1 is SGHRS and CDR2 is YFSETQ. The V end lost 2 bases, the J end lost 1 base, and 15 bases lay between the germline ends. CDR3 sequence reads: CASSLMGQTSNTEAFF. The CDR3 DNA is TGCGCCAGCAGCTTAATGGGTCAGACATCGAACACTGAAGCTTTCTTT.

This chain uses TRBV2 with TRBJ1-5; the D gene is possibly TRBD1 (5 bases). V lost 3 bases and J lost 0, with 9 bases in between. From germline, CDR1 is SNHLY and CDR2 FYNNEI. CDR3 length: 15 residues. The CDR3 coding sequence is TGTGCCAGCAGTGATGCAGGGTCTAGCAATCAGCCCCAGCATTTT. Its translation: CASSDAGSSNQPQHF.

The rearrangement uses TRBV3-1 and TRBJ2-7, with D unclear. Between the trimmed V and J ends, which lost 5 bases and 3 bases, there was a span of 11 bases. The CDR3 consists of 13 residues. Looked up from germline, CDR1 is LGHDT and CDR2 is YNNKEL (reference sequence). The CDR3 sequence is CASSYKGLYEQYF. Written as DNA, the CDR3 is TGTGCCAGCAGCTACAAAGGGCTCTACGAGCAGTACTTC.

This clonotype was observed a few times. CDR3 sequence (DNA): TGTGCCAGCAGCTTAGGGTGGGGGGGGGAGACCCAGTACTTC. Amino acids: CASSLGWGGETQYF. This rearrangement joins TRBV7-8 to TRBJ2-5; TRBD2 agrees at 7 bases. This CDR3 has 14 amino acids. In germline, CDR1 is SGHVS, CDR2 FQNEAQ. With 1 base clipped from V and 5 bases from J, the junction kept 4 bases outside the gene matches.

The chain joins TRBV6-5 to TRBJ2-7; D is undetermined. This CDR3 has 13 residues. The ends were cut back, 0 bases at V and 6 bases at J, with 9 bases in the middle. Germline V CDR1 and CDR2: MNHEY, SVGAGI. The CDR3 here is CASSYSRSREQYF. CDR3 bases: TGTGCCAGCAGTTACTCGAGGTCCCGCGAGCAGTACTTC.

This clonotype appeared a few times. The chain carries TRBV28 and TRBJ2-5, with 8 positions matching TRBD2. V was clipped by 1 base and J by 1 base; unmatched bases: 5. The CDR3 is made up of 16 amino acids. CDR1 and CDR2 (germline): MDHEN, SYDVKM. The CDR3 sequence: CASSLSAGGGQETQYF. The CDR3 region has the DNA TGTGCCAGCAGTTTATCGGCGGGGGGTGGCCAAGAGACCCAGTACTTC.

This clonotype occurred a few times. This chain joins TRBV13 and TRBJ2-1, with 10 bases matching TRBD1. The junction had 6 bases not matched to a gene; V was cut back by 1 base and J by 0 bases. Germline V gene data show CDR1 as PRHDT and CDR2 as FYEKMQ (reference sequence). The CDR3 extends over 18 amino acids. Here the CDR3 DNA reads TGTGCCAGCAGCTTAGCCCTGGGACAGGGGTTCTCCTACAATGAGCAGTTCTTC. This translates into CASSLALGQGFSYNEQFF.

The table lists this clonotype with a few counts. The rearrangement uses TRBV5-6 and TRBJ2-7; 7 bases line up with TRBD1. Germline assignment: CDR1 SGHDT and CDR2 YYEEEE. The ends lost 3 bases at V and 3 bases at J; junction bases unmatched: 6. The CDR3 covers 14 residues. Here the CDR3 DNA reads TGTGCCAGCAGCTGGGGGACAGCCAACTACGAGCAGTACTTC. As protein: CASSWGTANYEQYF.